This T cell receptor (beta chain) was recorded in a study of blood T cell repertoires in COVID-19. Across the whole study: Sources were T cells, B-cell-depleted T cells, or PBMCs; the material itself was cDNA or gDNA.

The germline V gene encodes CDR1 SGHNT and CDR2 YYREEE (reference sequence). V was cut by 4 bases and J by 3 bases, with 14 bases left in between. The CDR3 length is 14 residues. This clone was seen only once. The assay was immunoSEQ multiplex PCR, and TCRdb's table has in-frame clones only and misses some. The sample shows 30,000 to 40,000 clones, 90% of them seen only once. This chain connects TRBV5-4 to TRBJ2-7, with D unclear. This receptor was identified in a man between 60 and 75 years old with active or convalescent COVID-19. The sample comprised peripheral blood. The CDR3 is CASSPASGSYEQYF. In nucleotides, the CDR3 is TGTGCCAGCAGCCCGGCGTCAGGCAGCTACGAGCAGTACTTC.